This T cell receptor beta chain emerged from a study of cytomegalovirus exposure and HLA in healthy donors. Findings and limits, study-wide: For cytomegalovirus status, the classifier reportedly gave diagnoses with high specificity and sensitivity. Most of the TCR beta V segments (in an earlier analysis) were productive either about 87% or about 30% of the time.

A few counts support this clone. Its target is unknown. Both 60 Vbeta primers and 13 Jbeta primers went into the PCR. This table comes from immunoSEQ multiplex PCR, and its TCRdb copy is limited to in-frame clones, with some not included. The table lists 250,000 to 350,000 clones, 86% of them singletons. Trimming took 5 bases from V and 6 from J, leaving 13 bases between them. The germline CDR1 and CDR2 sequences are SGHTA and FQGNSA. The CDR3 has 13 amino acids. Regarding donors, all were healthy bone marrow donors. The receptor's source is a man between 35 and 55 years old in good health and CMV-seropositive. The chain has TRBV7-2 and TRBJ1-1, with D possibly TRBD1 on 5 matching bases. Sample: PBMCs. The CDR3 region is CASSPSGAPEAFF. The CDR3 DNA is TGTGCCAGCAGCCCTAGCGGGGCGCCTGAAGCTTTCTTT.